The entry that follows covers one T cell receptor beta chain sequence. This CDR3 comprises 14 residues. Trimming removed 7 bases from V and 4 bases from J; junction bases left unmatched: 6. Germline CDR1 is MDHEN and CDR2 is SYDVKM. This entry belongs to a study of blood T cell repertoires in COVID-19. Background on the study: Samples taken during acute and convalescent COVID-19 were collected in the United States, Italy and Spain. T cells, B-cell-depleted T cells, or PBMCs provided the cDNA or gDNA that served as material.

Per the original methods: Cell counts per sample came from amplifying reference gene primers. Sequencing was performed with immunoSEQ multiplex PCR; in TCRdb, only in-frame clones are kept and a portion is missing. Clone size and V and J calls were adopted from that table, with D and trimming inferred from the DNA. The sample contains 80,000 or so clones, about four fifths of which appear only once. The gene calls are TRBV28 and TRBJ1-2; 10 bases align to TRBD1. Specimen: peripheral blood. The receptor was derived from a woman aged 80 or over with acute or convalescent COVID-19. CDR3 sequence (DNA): TGTGCCAGCAATCGGGACAGGGGTTTCTATGGCTACACCTTC. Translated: CASNRDRGFYGYTF.